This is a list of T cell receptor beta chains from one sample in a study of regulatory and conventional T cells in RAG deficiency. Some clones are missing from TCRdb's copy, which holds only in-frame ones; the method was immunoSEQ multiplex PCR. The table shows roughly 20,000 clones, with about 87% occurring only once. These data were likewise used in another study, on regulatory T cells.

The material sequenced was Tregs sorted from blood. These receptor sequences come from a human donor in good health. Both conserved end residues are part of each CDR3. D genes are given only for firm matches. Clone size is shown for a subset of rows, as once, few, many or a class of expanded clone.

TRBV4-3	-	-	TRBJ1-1	CASSQADLLGNTEAFF	TGCGCCAGCAGCCAAGCTGACTTACTTGGGAACACTGAAGCTTTCTTT
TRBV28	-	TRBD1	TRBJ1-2	CASTRTQGGGYTF	TGTGCCAGCACGAGGACTCAGGGGGGTGGCTACACCTTC
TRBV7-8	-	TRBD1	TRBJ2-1	CASSLGRRQGAAGATYNEQFF	TGTGCCAGCAGCTTAGGGCGGAGACAGGGGGCCGCGGGGGCAACCTACAATGAGCAGTTCTTC
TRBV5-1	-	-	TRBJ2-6	CASSLVASGANVLTF	TGCGCCAGCAGCTTGGTTGCATCTGGGGCCAACGTCCTGACTTTC
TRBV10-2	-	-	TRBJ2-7	CASRGGSQYEQYF	TGCGCCAGCAGGGGGGGCTCCCAATACGAGCAGTACTTC
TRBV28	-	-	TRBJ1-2	CASSLALYGYTF	TGTGCCAGCAGTTTGGCGCTCTATGGCTACACCTTC
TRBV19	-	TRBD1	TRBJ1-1	CASSGTGGANLAFF	TGTGCCAGTAGTGGGACAGGGGGCGCGAATTTGGCTTTCTTT
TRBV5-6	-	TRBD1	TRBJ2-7	CASSLQGQGAVQYF	TGTGCCAGCAGCTTGCAGGGACAGGGTGCGGTGCAGTACTTC
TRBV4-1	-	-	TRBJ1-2	CASSVDPSLRAGYTF	TGCGCCAGCAGCGTGGACCCTTCCCTGAGGGCTGGCTACACCTTC
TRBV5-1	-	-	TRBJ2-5	CASSLGQAGETQYF	TGCGCCAGCAGCTTAGGACAGGCGGGGGAGACCCAGTACTTC
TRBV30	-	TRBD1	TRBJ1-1	CAWSETGFTEAFF	TGTGCCTGGAGCGAGACAGGGTTCACTGAAGCTTTCTTT
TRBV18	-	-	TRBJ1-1	CASSDRQNPTEAFF	TGTGCCAGCTCCGACCGACAGAACCCCACTGAAGCTTTCTTT
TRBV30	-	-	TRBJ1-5	CAWSGQNNQPQHF	TGTGCCTGGAGCGGACAGAACAATCAGCCCCAGCATTTT
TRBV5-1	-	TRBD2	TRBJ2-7	CASSAGTTLAYEQYF	TGCGCCAGCAGCGCCGGGACTACCTTAGCCTACGAGCAGTACTTC
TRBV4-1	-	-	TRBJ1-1	CASSHSGTDVALF	TGCGCCAGCAGCCACTCCGGGACGGATGTTGCTTTATTT
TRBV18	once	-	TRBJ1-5	CASSTGSNQPQHF	TGTGCCAGCTCTACCGGGAGCAATCAGCCCCAGCATTTT
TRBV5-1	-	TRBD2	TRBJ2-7	CASSLGPVGGRDYEQYF	TGCGCCAGCAGCCTGGGCCCTGTCGGCGGGAGGGACTACGAGCAGTACTTC
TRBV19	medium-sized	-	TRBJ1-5	CASNSGLTNQPQHF	TGTGCCAGTAATTCGGGACTCACCAATCAGCCCCAGCATTTT
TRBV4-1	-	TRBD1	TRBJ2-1	CASSQDRTGGVSEQFF	TGCGCCAGCAGCCAAGATCGGACAGGGGGGGTGAGTGAGCAGTTCTTC
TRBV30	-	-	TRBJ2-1	CAWSFGALAGNEQFF	TGTGCCTGGAGTTTCGGAGCTCTTGCCGGCAATGAGCAGTTCTTC
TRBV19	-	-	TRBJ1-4	CASSIGGGPTEEKLFF	TGTGCCAGTAGTATAGGCGGAGGGCCTACAGAAGAAAAACTGTTTTTT
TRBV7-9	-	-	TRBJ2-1	CANTHGGNYNEQFF	TGTGCCAACACACACGGCGGGAACTACAATGAGCAGTTCTTC
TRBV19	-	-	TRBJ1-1	CASSRAPGTEAFF	TGTGCCAGTTCTCGGGCTCCCGGCACTGAAGCTTTCTTT
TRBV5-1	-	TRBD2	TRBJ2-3	CANSYGTSGSEDTQYF	TGCGCCAACAGCTACGGGACTAGCGGGAGTGAGGATACGCAGTATTTT
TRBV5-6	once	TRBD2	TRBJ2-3	CASTASGSTDTQYF	TGTGCCAGCACGGCTAGCGGGAGTACAGATACGCAGTATTTT
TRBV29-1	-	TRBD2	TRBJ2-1	CSVEGTSGRATYNEQFF	TGCAGCGTTGAAGGGACTAGCGGGAGGGCCACCTACAATGAGCAGTTCTTC
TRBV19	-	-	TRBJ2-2	CASSTVQPGELFF	TGTGCCAGTAGTACCGTACAGCCCGGGGAGCTGTTTTTT
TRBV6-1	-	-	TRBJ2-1	CASVIAVSGNEQFF	TGTGCCTCGGTAATAGCAGTTAGTGGTAATGAGCAGTTCTTC
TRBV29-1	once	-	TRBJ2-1	CSVAPYNEQFF	TGCAGCGTTGCACCCTACAATGAGCAGTTCTTC
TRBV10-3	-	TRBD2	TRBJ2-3	CAISAAGGHTDTQYF	TGTGCCATCAGTGCAGCGGGAGGGCACACAGATACGCAGTATTTT
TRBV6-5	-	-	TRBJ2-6	CASRGIEAGANVLTF	TGTGCCAGCAGGGGGATTGAAGCAGGGGCCAACGTCCTGACTTTC
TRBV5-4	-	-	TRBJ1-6	CASSLGGIEGRVSPLHF	TGTGCCAGCAGCTTGGGGGGGATTGAGGGTCGGGTGTCACCCCTCCACTTT
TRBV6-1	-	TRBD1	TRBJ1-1	CATRQGAIGTEAFF	TGTGCCACCCGACAGGGGGCTATAGGCACTGAAGCTTTCTTT
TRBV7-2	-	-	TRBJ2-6	CASSLGGSGANVLTF	TGTGCCAGCAGCTTAGGGGGGTCTGGGGCCAACGTCCTGACTTTC
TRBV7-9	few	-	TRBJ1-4	CASSNRALRPNEKLFF	TGTGCCAGCAGCAACCGGGCCCTCCGTCCTAATGAAAAACTGTTTTTT